This record concerns one TCR beta chain sequence. This clonotype was found many times. The antigen it recognizes is unknown. Base quality data are lacking; no much larger clone is found one base away. The data originate from a study of regulatory T cells in long-lasting Graves disease (dated by TCRdb to the early 2020s). Regarding the research as a whole: Persistent Graves' disease was defined as antithyroid drug treatment for over 5 years with persistently positive TSH receptor autoantibodies. This study used TCR sequencing and RNA sequencing of peripheral blood to compare persistent Graves' disease patients against newly diagnosed Graves' disease patients. The study was registered as a clinical trial and conducted in China. A total of around 35 samples underwent TCR sequencing, from about 13 patients with persistent Graves' disease and some 20 patients with newly diagnosed Graves' disease. Antithyroid drugs had been taken for approximately 9.5 years on average by persistent Graves' disease patients in the clinical cohort.

The time point label of this sample denotes: persistent/refractory GD, antithyroid drugs over 5 years with positive TRAb. RNA was extracted from PBMCs in TRIzol for both TCR sequencing and RNA sequencing. The diagnosis of Graves' disease followed American Thyroid Association guidelines. Recruitment of patients was carried out at an endocrinology department in Xi'an, China. From each patient, about 9 milliliters of peripheral blood was collected into an EDTA anticoagulant tube. Ficoll Paque Plus density gradient separation was used to isolate PBMCs, and no further T cell sorting was done. RNA quality was checked with an Agilent 2100 Bioanalyzer and agarose gel, and concentration with a NanoDrop 2000. The V and J ends are trimmed by 3 bases and 6 bases, leaving 8 bases between them. CDR1 and CDR2 (MDHEN, SYDVKM) derive from the germline V gene. The CDR3 runs 12 amino acids, cysteine and phenylalanine included. Only CDR3 DNA remains: 36 bases, in frame from the first base.

Library generation was performed with multiplex PCR. Reads for this sample came from an Illumina HiSeq 4000. iRepertoire HTBI primers and Arm-PCR amplification of CDR3 regions were used to construct TCR beta libraries. Gel purification was performed on PCR products prior to sequencing. From the authors' description of their analysis: Gene usage analysis of CDR3 amino acid clonotypes relied on the 62 TRBV and 13 to 15 TRBJ segments identified across samples. COPE and FqMerger were used to merge filtered high-quality paired reads into contigs. BLAST was used to align contigs to IMGT TRBV, TRBD and TRBJ reference genes, and CDR3 was defined according to IMGT. Clonotypes above 0.1% frequency were classified as highly expanded clones. Shannon entropy served as the measure of repertoire diversity, while the Gini coefficient captured V-J evenness. A clonotype was considered public if more than one individual shared it. TCRdb reanalyzed the raw reads on its own, using fastp at Q25 for trimming and MiXCR for clone calling, and kept in-frame beta chains. A single entry per CDR3 protein holds the most common genes and DNA from its merged rows. The V and J calls and clone size are TCRdb's, not the authors'. Across this sample there are 600,000 to 800,000 distinct CDR3 sequences, with around 30% seen only once. Roughly 40% of the sample lies in the top ten.

The paper as a whole reports these results and caveats: Sequencing and analysis were limited to the TCR beta chain. Compared with newly diagnosed patients, persistent Graves' disease patients had lower TCR Shannon entropy and fewer highly expanded clones, which suggests clonal expansion. The authors noted that the small sample size was a limitation that may lower accuracy. Only peripheral blood was studied, because thyroid tissue, the primary lesion, was inaccessible. More public clonotypes were shared among persistent patients (under 3,000) than among newly diagnosed patients (roughly 1,000). Preferential use of TRBV28, TRBJ1-2 and TRBJ2-5 was observed in persistent disease, whereas TRBV20-1 and TRBJ2-1 were favored in newly diagnosed disease.

The receptor was derived from a female donor with Graves disease. The source material was peripheral blood mononuclear cells (PBMCs), sampled when the disease was refractory, from a patient treated with antithyroid drugs. Recombination connected TRBV28 to TRBJ2-5, with the D gene too uncertain to name. The CDR3 protein sequence reads: CASSFRVKTQYF. The DNA sequence reads TGTGCCAGCAGTTTTCGGGTAAAGACCCAGTACTTC.